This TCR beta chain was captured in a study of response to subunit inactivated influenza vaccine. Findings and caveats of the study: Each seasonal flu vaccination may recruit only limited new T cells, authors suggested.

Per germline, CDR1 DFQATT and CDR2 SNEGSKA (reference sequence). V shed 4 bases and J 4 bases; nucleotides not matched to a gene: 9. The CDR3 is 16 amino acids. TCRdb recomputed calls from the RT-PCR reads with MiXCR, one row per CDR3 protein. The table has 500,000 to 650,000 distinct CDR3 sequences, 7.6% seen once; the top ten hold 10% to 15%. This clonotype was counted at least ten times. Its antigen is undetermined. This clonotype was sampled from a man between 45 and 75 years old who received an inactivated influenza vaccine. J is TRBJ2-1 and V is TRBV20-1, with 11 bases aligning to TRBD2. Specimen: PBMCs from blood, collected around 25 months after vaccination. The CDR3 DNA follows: TGCAGTGCTAACCCCACTAGCGGGAGCCGATACAATGAGCAGTTCTTC. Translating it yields CSANPTSGSRYNEQFF.